This T cell receptor (beta chain) came from a study of blood T cells in healthy people across ages. Study at large: Capture by template switching was about one barcoded beta molecule per two T cells.

General study results and limits: Age showed a roughly linear inverse relationship with TCR beta diversity per million T cells. The study found more naive CD4+ cells and higher diversity in long-lived than aged donors.

A remark on this clonotype: The antigen is not known.

Primers used in a second PCR of roughly 6 to 11 cycles were a sample-barcoded 5' primer and a J-beta primer mix. TCRdb used MiXCR to reprocess the 5' RACE reads, holding one entry per CDR3 protein. The table lists 700,000 or so distinct CDR3 sequences, 40% to 50% of them singletons. Staff drew around 10 milliliters of peripheral blood from each donor. The germline V gene has CDR1 MNHNS and CDR2 SASEGT. The V and J ends lost 4 bases and 7 bases, in that order; junction bases with no gene match: 12. This CDR3 region has 16 residues. This receptor was identified in a man of 80 years or more in good health. Material: blood. J is TRBJ2-2 and V is TRBV6-1; TRBD1 matches 7 bases. In DNA form, the CDR3 reads TGTGCCAGCAGTGGCCAACGACAGGGTTGGGTCGGGGAGCTGTTTTTT. It is translated as CASSGQRQGWVGELFF.